These 29 T cell receptor beta chains share one sample of origin, sequenced in a study of cytomegalovirus exposure and HLA in healthy donors (dated by TCRdb to about 2017). The library was made by the immunoSEQ multiplex PCR assay. The multiplex PCR relied on a mix of 60 forward primers for TCR Vbeta segments and 13 reverse primers for TCR Jbeta segments. Imported from immuneACCESS, the table was reduced by TCRdb to in-frame sequences with V and J called. These copies leave out some clones; in studies compared against another copy, an unresolved V gene accounts for under half, and the cause of the remainder is not known. The sample table on file contains around 100,000 clones. The ten largest account for 6.8% of the sample. The material sequenced was PBMCs. These receptors all come from a man in his forties or fifties in good health and CMV-seropositive.

The V and J genes are TRBV7-8 and TRBJ1-1; 7 bases fit TRBD1. Germline V CDR1 and CDR2: SGHVS, FQNEAQ. This CDR3 region has 14 residues. The V gene end was trimmed by 4 bases and the J gene end by 6 bases; junction bases not matched to a gene: 8. This CDR3 is CASSSGQASSEAFF. DNA of the CDR3: TGTGCCAGCAGCTCAGGACAGGCAAGCTCTGAAGCTTTCTTT.

The chain couples TRBV13 to TRBJ1-2; 10 bases are shared with TRBD1. V dropped 4 bases and J dropped 7; count of bases not matched to a gene: 3. Germline CDR1 and CDR2: PRHDT and FYEKMQ (reference sequence). This CDR3 has 13 amino acids. CDR3 sequence reads: CASSSRQGAGYTF. CDR3 sequence (DNA): TGTGCCAGCAGCTCCCGACAGGGGGCTGGCTACACCTTC.

V usage is TRBV11-2 and J usage is TRBJ1-1; 9 bases are a match to TRBD1. J lost 1 base, V lost 1 base, and 4 bases had no gene match. Looked up from germline, CDR1 is SGHAT and CDR2 is FQNNGV. This CDR3 comprises 16 residues. The CDR3 nucleotides read TGTGCCAGCAGCTTAGCCTGGGACAGGGCGAACACTGAAGCTTTCTTT. It specifies CASSLAWDRANTEAFF.

The V call is TRBV5-1, the J call TRBJ2-1; tentatively, D is TRBD1 (5 bases). Germline-derived CDR1 and CDR2 are SGHRS and YFSETQ. Between the trimmed V and J ends, which lost 0 bases and 4 bases, there was a span of 14 bases. CDR3 length: 16 amino acids. Here the CDR3 reads CASSLVLQGGYNEQFF. Here the CDR3 DNA reads TGCGCCAGCAGCTTGGTCCTCCAGGGTGGGTACAATGAGCAGTTCTTC.

The CDR3 DNA sequence: TGTGCCAGCAGCGGCAACACTAGGGGGGATACGCAGTATTTT. Translated: CASSGNTRGDTQYF. The chain carries TRBV9 and TRBJ2-3; possibly TRBD1 for D (6 bases). V was clipped by 3 bases and J by 6 bases, with 14 bases between them. Germline loops: CDR1 SGDLS, CDR2 YYNGEE. The CDR3 totals 14 residues.

The chain couples TRBV15 to TRBJ1-5, with D possibly being TRBD1 (5 bases). With 0 bases removed from V and 11 bases from J, the gap between germline ends came to 23 bases. The germline V gene has CDR1 LNHNV and CDR2 YYDKDF (reference sequence). The length of the CDR3 is 17 residues. CDR3 residues: CATSRDSGRGGAVTQHF. CDR3 nucleotide sequence: TGTGCCACCAGCAGAGATTCAGGGCGAGGAGGGGCCGTGACCCAGCATTTT.

The chain employs TRBV19 and TRBJ2-2; D remains unclear. CDR3 length equals 14 residues. Germline CDR1 LNHDA, CDR2 SQIVND (reference sequence). The V and J ends lost 4 bases and 3 bases respectively, with 9 bases between them. CDR3 DNA: TGTGCCAGTAGTACTCTCGGGTACACCGGGGAGCTGTTTTTT. Amino acid sequence: CASSTLGYTGELFF.

The chain has TRBV14 and TRBJ2-4; D is possibly TRBD2 (5 bases). Trimming pared 3 bases from V and 8 bases from J, leaving 11 bases between. Germline lookup yields CDR1 SGHDN and CDR2 FVKESK. CDR3 length equals 13 residues. The CDR3 coding sequence is TGTGCCAGCAGCCACGGGATAGAGGACATTCAGTACTTC. Translating gives CASSHGIEDIQYF. Full variable domain (remainder filled in from reference TRBV14 and TRBJ2-4): EAGVTQFPSHSVIEKGQTVTLRCDPISGHDNLYWYRRVMGKEIKFLLHFVKESKQDESGMPNNRFLAERTGGTYSTLKVQPAELEDSGVYFCASSHGIEDIQYFGAGTRLSVL.

The V and J genes are TRBV7-9 and TRBJ1-1; D not certain. The germline V gene encodes CDR1 SEHNR and CDR2 FQNEAQ (reference sequence). The CDR3 covers 14 residues. Trimming stripped 7 bases from V and 0 bases from J, with 12 bases between. The CDR3 sequence: CASKVYDMNTEAFF. CDR3 nucleotides: TGTGCCAGCAAAGTCTATGACATGAACACTGAAGCTTTCTTT. Filled out from reference TRBV7-9 and TRBJ1-1, the complete variable domain reads DTGVSQNPRHKITKRGQNVTFRCDPISEHNRLYWYRQTLGQGPEFLTYFQNEAQLEKSRLLSDRFSAERPKGSFSTLEIQRTEQGDSAMYLCASKVYDMNTEAFFGQGTRLTVV.

As regards this clone: The same CDR3 is also encoded by other DNA sequences in this sample. The chain is built from TRBV9 and TRBJ2-3; 9 bases map to TRBD2. The V and J ends lost 0 bases and 5 bases, in that order; junction bases with no gene match: 7. The germline V gene has CDR1 SGDLS and CDR2 YYNGEE. The length of the CDR3 is 16 residues. CDR3 sequence: CASSVVASGIIDTQYF. For the CDR3, the DNA is TGTGCCAGCAGCGTAGTGGCTAGCGGGATTATAGATACGCAGTATTTT.

The chain links TRBV2 to TRBJ2-3, with a possible D match to TRBD2 (6 bases). CDR1 SNHLY and CDR2 FYNNEI come from the germline V gene. The length of the CDR3 is 17 residues. Trimming shortened V by 6 bases and J by 6 bases, and 25 bases separated the two germline ends. The CDR3 DNA sequence: TGTGCCAGCAGCAAAGGGGACTTTAGCCGGGTCGTTGATACGCAGTATTTT. It encodes CASSKGDFSRVVDTQYF.

The chain employs TRBV7-8 and TRBJ2-5, with TRBD1 identical over 8 bases. The germline gives CDR1 SGHVS, CDR2 FQNEAQ. V was clipped by 5 bases and J by 5 bases; unmatched bases: 16. There are 17 residues in the CDR3. The CDR3, as DNA: TGTGCCAGCAGCCAAAGGGCAGGGGGCGCACAGCGGGAGACCCAGTACTTC. It encodes CASSQRAGGAQRETQYF.

V and J are TRBV19 and TRBJ2-7; D call uncertain. Germline V gives CDR1 LNHDA, CDR2 SQIVND (reference sequence). Trimming shortened V by 1 base and J by 3 bases, and 10 bases separated the two germline ends. This CDR3 is built from 14 residues. CDR3: CASSIGLTGYEQYF. The CDR3 nucleotides read TGTGCCAGTAGTATAGGTCTAACGGGCTACGAGCAGTACTTC.

CDR3 DNA: TGTGCCAGCAGCTATGACACGGCCGGGGAGCTGTTTTTT. This gives the protein CASSYDTAGELFF. V gene TRBV5-6 combines with J gene TRBJ2-2, with no clear D. The germline gives CDR1 SGHDT, CDR2 YYEEEE. The CDR3 spans 13 residues. Deletions cut 3 bases from V and 6 bases from J, with 9 bases between.

The chain joins TRBV7-9 to TRBJ1-6; a possible D gene is TRBD1 (6 bases). CDR3 size: 15 residues. The V gene lost 5 bases and the J gene lost 3 bases, with 11 bases spanning the gap. The germline V gene encodes CDR1 SEHNR and CDR2 FQNEAQ (reference sequence). CDR3 sequence: CASSPEDSYNSPLHF. CDR3 sequence (DNA): TGTGCCAGCAGCCCGGAGGACAGCTATAATTCACCCCTCCACTTT.

The chain's CDR3 is CASSLLVGELFF. The CDR3 DNA reads as TGTGCCAGCAGCCTACTAGTCGGGGAGCTGTTTTTT. The chain employs TRBV9 and TRBJ2-2; D may be TRBD2 (5 bases). The V end lost 4 bases, the J end lost 7 bases, and 8 bases lay between the germline ends. This CDR3 region has 12 residues. Germline CDR1 and CDR2: SGDLS and YYNGEE. The whole variable domain, remainder taken from reference TRBV9 and TRBJ2-2, is DSGVTQTPKHLITATGQRVTLRCSPRSGDLSVYWYQQSLDQGLQFLIQYYNGEERAKGNILERFSAQQFPDLHSELNLSSLELGDSALYFCASSLLVGELFFGEGSRLTVL.

The chain has TRBV6-5 and TRBJ2-3, with 11 bases aligning to TRBD2. The CDR3 spans 16 residues. Trimming took 4 bases from V and 2 from J; bases not matched to a gene: 5. Germline V gives CDR1 MNHEY, CDR2 SVGAGI. This chain's CDR3 is CASSSLGLAATDTQYF. CDR3 in DNA: TGTGCCAGCAGTTCCCTGGGACTAGCGGCCACAGATACGCAGTATTTT.

The rearrangement uses TRBV28 and TRBJ2-2, with 9 bases matching TRBD1. Losses at the gene ends were 3 bases for V and 5 bases for J; bases not matched to a gene: 10. In germline, CDR1 is MDHEN, CDR2 SYDVKM. This CDR3 region has 17 residues. The CDR3 nucleotides read TGTGCCAGCAGTTTTTCGTCCGGGACAGGGAGGACCGGGGAGCTGTTTTTT. Translation: CASSFSSGTGRTGELFF.

The V gene is TRBV19, the J gene TRBJ2-7; TRBD2 matches 13 bases. V was pared by 4 bases and J by 6 bases, with 18 bases of the junction left unmatched. Per the germline V gene, CDR1 is LNHDA and CDR2 is SQIVND (reference sequence). The CDR3 totals 19 residues. CDR3 region: CASSTHPGLAGTGIGEQYF. The CDR3 nucleotides are TGTGCCAGTAGTACCCACCCGGGACTAGCGGGAACAGGAATAGGCGAGCAGTACTTC.

The J gene is TRBJ2-3, the V gene TRBV9, with 7 bases lining up with TRBD1. Per the germline V gene, CDR1 is SGDLS and CDR2 is YYNGEE. V dropped 4 bases and J dropped 4; count of bases not matched to a gene: 6. The CDR3 extends over 14 amino acids. The CDR3 reads CASSSATGPDTQYF. The CDR3 DNA is TGTGCCAGCAGCTCCGCGACAGGGCCAGATACGCAGTATTTT.

J is TRBJ1-2 and V is TRBV5-1; D ambiguous. CDR1 is SGHRS and CDR2 is YFSETQ in the germline V gene. The CDR3 length is 16 residues. V shed 0 bases and J shed 0 bases, with 12 bases lying between them. CDR3 sequence: CASSLGVGKANYGYTF. The CDR3 DNA reads as TGCGCCAGCAGCTTGGGGGTGGGCAAAGCTAACTATGGCTACACCTTC.

The chain uses TRBV7-9 and TRBJ2-7; TRBD2 is a possible D gene (5 bases). This CDR3 region has 13 residues. Trimming left V 2 bases short and J 4 bases short, with 9 bases between. In germline, CDR1 is SEHNR, CDR2 FQNEAQ (reference sequence). CDR3 nucleotides: TGTGCCAGCAGCTTAAGCGGACCATACGAGCAGTACTTC. It specifies CASSLSGPYEQYF.

The chain recombines TRBV19 with TRBJ2-7, with 7 bases lining up with TRBD1. This CDR3 comprises 14 residues. The germline CDR1 and CDR2 sequences are LNHDA and SQIVND (reference sequence). The V segment lost 4 bases and the J segment 2 bases; nucleotides outside the gene matches: 5. The CDR3 DNA reads TGTGCCAGTAGTACTGGACAGGCCGCCTACGAGCAGTACTTC. Its translation is CASSTGQAAYEQYF. Full variable domain (missing parts from reference TRBV19 and TRBJ2-7): DGGITQSPKYLFRKEGQNVTLSCEQNLNHDAMYWYRQDPGQGLRLIYYSQIVNDFQKGDIAEGYSVSREKKESFPLTVTSAQKNPTAFYLCASSTGQAAYEQYFGPGTRLTVT.

The V and J genes are TRBV19 and TRBJ2-2; tentative D call: TRBD1 (5 bases). This CDR3 has 14 residues. Between the trimmed V and J ends, which lost 5 bases and 1 base, there was a span of 8 bases. CDR1 is LNHDA and CDR2 is SQIVND in the germline V gene (reference sequence). This CDR3 reads CASSPTGNTGELFF. Written as DNA, the CDR3 is TGTGCCAGTAGTCCTACAGGGAACACCGGGGAGCTGTTTTTT.

This chain uses TRBV6-5 with TRBJ2-1, with D possibly matching TRBD2 (6 bases). The germline V gene has CDR1 MNHEY and CDR2 SVGAGI. The V end was cut by 2 bases, the J end by 9 bases, with 11 bases between. This CDR3 is 13 amino acids long. CDR3 sequence (DNA): TGTGCCAGCAGTTACGCCCGGAGGGGTGAGCAGTTCTTC. Its translation is CASSYARRGEQFF.

The chain is built from TRBV11-1 and TRBJ2-7; tentative D call: TRBD1 (6 bases). Per the germline V gene, CDR1 is SGHAT and CDR2 is FQDESV (reference sequence). Trimming took 5 bases from V and 3 from J, leaving 14 bases between them. This CDR3 has 14 residues. The CDR3 is CASSPRPGDYEQYF. The CDR3 bases are TGTGCCAGCAGCCCGCGACCAGGGGACTACGAGCAGTACTTC.

The genes are TRBV7-9 and TRBJ2-7; 8 bases line up with TRBD1. The germline V gene has CDR1 SEHNR and CDR2 FQNEAQ (reference sequence). The CDR3 is 16 amino acids. J lost 1 base, V lost 5 bases, and 10 bases had no gene match. This chain's CDR3 is CASSLGSDRVSYEQYF. In DNA, the CDR3 is TGTGCCAGCAGCCTAGGTTCGGACAGGGTGTCCTACGAGCAGTACTTC.

The CDR3 is CASKRTGGYGYTF. DNA of the CDR3: TGTGCCAGCAAACGGACAGGGGGATACGGCTACACCTTC. The chain recombines TRBV6-5 with TRBJ1-2; TRBD1 aligns across 10 bases. The CDR3 covers 13 residues. The V segment lost 7 bases and the J segment 8 bases; nucleotides outside the gene matches: 7. From germline, CDR1 is MNHEY and CDR2 SVGAGI.

V and J are TRBV21-1 and TRBJ2-3; the table's TRBD2 call for D was not verified on the DNA. TRBV21-1 is given as a pseudogene. CDR3 length equals 16 residues. The CDR3 spells CASKRGRERGTDTQYF. The CDR3 DNA sequence: TGTGCCAGCAAAAGAGGGCGGGAACGCGGCACAGATACGCAGTATTTT.